What follows is one T cell receptor (beta chain) and its context. This entry comes from a study of graft-versus-host responses after intestinal transplantation. Study in general: Recipients uniformly received anti-thymocyte globulin induction, followed by tacrolimus and steroids for around 3 years.

Plated together were some 200,000 CFSE-labeled responder cells and some 200,000 irradiated, violet-dye-labeled stimulator cells. Responder cells that were proliferating and CFSE-low, both CD3+CD4+ and CD3+CD8+, were sorted after the reaction. Study outcomes and limitations: Declines in HvG clones occurring early post-transplant were associated with peak circulating GvH clone levels. Where graft-donor T cell macrochimerism was present, patients had high graft-versus-host to host-versus-graft clonal ratios in allografts.

Some clones are missing from TCRdb's copy, which holds only in-frame ones; the method was immunoSEQ multiplex PCR. The profile shows about 12,000 clones, 30% to 35% of them singletons. The CDR3 is 16 amino acids. The V segment lost 0 bases and the J segment 3 bases; nucleotides outside the gene matches: 3. Germline V gene data show CDR1 as LGHNA and CDR2 as YSLEER. Source: alloreactive CD8+ T cells from a mixed lymphocyte reaction culture, taken before intestinal transplant. Stated subset: CFSE-low proliferating T cells sorted from approximately six-day pre-transplant mixed lymphocyte reaction (GvH or HvG direction). The chain uses TRBV4-3 and TRBJ1-5, with 9 bases matching TRBD1. The TCR comes from a human patient who received an intestinal transplant. The CDR3 DNA reads as TGCGCCAGCAGCCAAGACCGGGACAGGGCCAATCAGCCCCAGCATTTT. It encodes CASSQDRDRANQPQHF.